These T cell receptor beta chains were read from a single sample in a study of T cells expressing NK-cell markers. TCRdb reprocessed the 5' RACE reads and stores each CDR3 protein as one record, lacking DNA. This listing includes over 350,000 distinct CDR3 sequences. The sample was blood T cells: a sorted CD56 or NKG2C T cell subset, CD4+ or CD8+ T cells, or bulk PBMC T cells (not recorded which). The source of these receptors is a woman between 50 and 59 years old in good health. Each CDR3 is given with its conserved first and last residue.

j_call v_call cdr3_aa
TRBJ2-5 TRBV5-1 CASSPGNDHQETQYF
TRBJ2-3 TRBV29-1 CSCIPGLARSAQYF
TRBJ2-1 TRBV18 CASSPLNVGYNEQFF
TRBJ1-1 TRBV30 CAWSPGGGGSEAFF
TRBJ2-1 TRBV12-3/TRBV12-4 CASMRGDRPFNEQFF
TRBJ2-1 TRBV7-6 CASSLAVGFPYNEQFF
TRBJ2-2 TRBV4-1 CASSPGLAGVMTGELFF
TRBJ2-7 TRBV2 CASSKEGQANYEQYF
TRBJ1-3 TRBV5-1 CASSLAGALSGNTIYF
TRBJ2-5 TRBV20-1 CSAVQGTIQETQYF
TRBJ1-2 TRBV19 CATKTVFYGYTF
TRBJ2-5 TRBV11-3 CASSSRRGGQETQYF
TRBJ1-1 TRBV29-1 CSVATNVPGTEAFF
TRBJ2-1 TRBV20-1 CSGSGTSGKPYNEQFF
TRBJ1-2 TRBV20-1 CSASGGDAYGYTF
TRBJ2-5 TRBV24-1 CATSDLQGPRKEETQYF
TRBJ1-2 TRBV12-3/TRBV12-4 CASSHGVGTGGGYTF
TRBJ2-6 TRBV29-1 CSVEWDRESGANVLTF
TRBJ2-5 TRBV5-4 CASSWTGYQETQYF